This note documents a single TCR beta chain sequence. Sequencing used immunoSEQ multiplex PCR; TCRdb keeps in-frame clones, though not all of them. Found here are some 79,000 clones, around nine tenths of them singletons; the top ten hold roughly 6.9%. This record comes from a study of control samples from healthy donors and cancer patients. The CDR3 is made up of 11 amino acids. Trimming removed 7 bases from V and 8 bases from J, with 11 bases in between. Per the germline V gene, CDR1 is MNHEY and CDR2 is SMNVEV (reference sequence). This TCR derives from a man in his fifties in good health. The rearrangement uses TRBV27 and TRBJ1-2; D unclear. Sequenced: blood. The CDR3 sequence: CASKSGQGYTF. The CDR3 DNA follows: TGTGCCAGCAAGTCAGGTCAAGGCTACACCTTC.